The 8 T cell receptor beta chains reported below all come from one sample, sequenced in a study of neurological immune-mediated disorders (dated by TCRdb to about 2019). The method was 5' RACE. Sequencing instrument: Illumina HiSeq 2500. TCRdb passed the public sequencing reads through fastp at Q25 and MiXCR, retaining productive beta sequences. Entries that share a CDR3 protein sequence are merged under the most common genes and DNA. This sample comprises 50,000 to 80,000 distinct CDR3 sequences, 4.5% of them detected only once. Of the sample, under 7.5% falls within the top ten clones. Source material: PBMCs. These receptors all stem from a man younger than 40 with multiple sclerosis.

This clonotype was found a few times. The chain's CDR3 is CSASLDYGLEIQYF. The CDR3 DNA reads TGCAGTGCTAGCCTGGACTATGGCCTAGAAATTCAGTACTTC. The V and J genes are TRBV20-1 and TRBJ2-4; TRBD2 might be the D (6 bases). In germline, CDR1 is DFQATT, CDR2 SNEGSKA (reference sequence). The CDR3 sequence is 14 residues long. V lost 3 bases and J 10 bases, leaving 19 bases between the germline ends.

This clonotype was seen only a few times. The V and J genes are TRBV11-2 and TRBJ1-1; D is undetermined. Between the trimmed V and J ends, which lost 4 bases and 1 base, there was a span of 13 bases. The CDR3 sequence is 15 residues long. Germline loops: CDR1 SGHAT, CDR2 FQNNGV. CDR3 nucleotides: TGTGCCAGCAGCTGGGAACGGACGAGGAACACTGAAGCTTTCTTT. Its protein is CASSWERTRNTEAFF.

This clonotype was counted ten times or more. The J gene is TRBJ2-5, the V gene TRBV7-2; D is unclear. The V end lost 1 base, the J end lost 9 bases, and 15 bases lay between the germline ends. The CDR3 is 14 amino acids. CDR1 is SGHTA and CDR2 is FQGNSA in the germline V gene. CDR3 loop: CASSLGGLSVAQYF. The CDR3 DNA reads TGTGCCAGCAGCTTAGGAGGTCTGAGCGTAGCCCAGTACTTC.

In this sample, this clonotype turned up many times. The chain carries TRBV7-2 and TRBJ1-1; no clear D. Trimming left V 2 bases short and J 2 bases short, with 12 bases between. CDR1 and CDR2 (germline): SGHTA, FQGNSA. CDR3 length equals 15 residues. CDR3 amino acids: CASSLRWKGNTEAFF. As DNA, the CDR3 is TGTGCCAGCAGCTTACGATGGAAGGGTAACACTGAAGCTTTCTTT.

This clonotype was seen many times. J is TRBJ2-1 and V is TRBV20-1, with D maybe TRBD2 (6 bases). The germline V gene has CDR1 DFQATT and CDR2 SNEGSKA (reference sequence). V gave up 6 bases and J gave up 8 bases, with 20 bases separating them. The CDR3 contains 14 residues. DNA for the CDR3: TGCAGTGCCCCCCGCGGGGCTCTAGGCGATGAGCAGTTCTTC. It translates to CSAPRGALGDEQFF.

This clonotype was observed many times. The J gene is TRBJ1-6, the V gene TRBV7-2, with 10 bases matching TRBD1. J gave up 7 bases and V 2 bases, and 8 bases lay outside the gene matches. This CDR3 is built from 17 residues. Germline V gene sequence: CDR1 SGHTA, CDR2 FQGNSA. CDR3 protein: CASSLYPPGQGNSPLHF. The DNA for the CDR3 is TGTGCCAGCAGCTTATACCCCCCGGGACAGGGGAATTCACCCCTCCACTTT.

This clonotype was recorded many times. The chain has TRBV5-1 and TRBJ2-7, with TRBD2 as a possible D gene (5 bases). CDR3 length: 15 residues. Germline V gene lookup returns CDR1 SGHRS and CDR2 YFSETQ. Trimming left V 0 bases short and J 3 bases short, with 13 bases between. The CDR3 coding sequence is TGCGCCAGCAGCTTGGAGGCAGGACTCTACTACGAGCAGTACTTC. Translation gives CASSLEAGLYYEQYF.

In this sample, this clonotype turned up many times. The V and J genes are TRBV5-1 and TRBJ2-7, with D possibly being TRBD1 or TRBD2 (6 bases each). Germline-derived CDR1 and CDR2 are SGHRS and YFSETQ. This CDR3 is 16 amino acids long. V lost 4 bases and J lost 0, with 17 bases in between. The CDR3 nucleotides are TGCGCCAGCAGCCCCCAGCCCGGGGGCTCCTCCTACGAGCAGTACTTC. Translated, it gives CASSPQPGGSSYEQYF.